A single sample is the source of the 21 T cell receptor beta chains below, sequenced in a study of T cells after yellow fever vaccination. Via MiXCR, TCRdb re-called the 5' RACE reads, giving one row per CDR3 protein. The table has around 320,000 distinct CDR3 sequences, approximately 4.3% seen once. The input for sequencing was PBMCs, taken 15 days after the yellow fever booster vaccination. The receptors come from a young man who received the YFV17D yellow fever vaccine.

The V call is TRBV27, the J call TRBJ2-7; D uncertain. In germline, CDR1 is MNHEY, CDR2 SMNVEV (reference sequence). This CDR3 has 14 amino acids. V was pared by 4 bases and J by 3 bases, with 13 bases between. The CDR3 reads CASSSPSRIYEQYF. Here the CDR3 DNA reads TGTGCCAGCAGTTCCCCGTCTCGAATCTACGAGCAGTACTTC.

This clonotype occurred many times. The chain joins TRBV7-2 to TRBJ2-7, with D possibly matching TRBD1 (5 bases). V dropped 3 bases and J dropped 1 base, with 7 bases sitting between them. The CDR3 is made up of 13 amino acids. The V gene's germline CDR1 is SGHTA and CDR2 FQGNSA. The CDR3 DNA is TGTGCCAGCAGCTTCCAGGGTTCCTACGAGCAGTACGTC. The encoded protein is CASSFQGSYEQYV.

Many counts were recorded for this clonotype. V is TRBV7-2 and J is TRBJ2-7; possibly TRBD1 for D (6 bases). Trimming removed 5 bases at V and 2 bases at J, with 13 bases between. This CDR3 has 14 residues. Per the germline V gene, CDR1 is SGHTA and CDR2 is FQGNSA. The CDR3 DNA follows: TGTGCCAGCAGCGCTCGGGACACCACCTACGAGCAGTACTTC. It codes for CASSARDTTYEQYF. The variable domain in full, with the rest retrieved from reference TRBV7-2 and TRBJ2-7, is GAGVSQSPSNKVTEKGKDVELRCDPISGHTALYWYRQSLGQGLEFLIYFQGNSAPDKSGLPSDRFSAERTGGSVSTLTIQRTQQEDSAVYLCASSARDTTYEQYFGPGTRLTVT.

This clonotype showed up many times. The chain carries TRBV7-6 and TRBJ2-5, with TRBD1 matching over 8 bases. CDR3 length: 16 amino acids. V trimming: 5 bases; J trimming: 4 bases; junction bases outside the gene matches: 12. CDR1 is SGHVS, CDR2 FNYEAQ, per germline. CDR3 sequence (DNA): TGTGCCAGCAGCATAAGGACAGGGCCGATCCCAGAGACCCAGTACTTC. It codes for CASSIRTGPIPETQYF.

This clonotype has just a few counts. V is TRBV19 and J is TRBJ2-3, with TRBD2 matching over 11 bases. Germline CDR1 LNHDA, CDR2 SQIVND (reference sequence). With 8 bases clipped from V and 2 bases from J, the junction kept 6 bases outside the gene matches. The CDR3 length is 15 residues. The CDR3 DNA reads TGTGCCAGTCCCGGGACTAGCGGACCCACAGATACGCAGTATTTT. This sequence encodes CASPGTSGPTDTQYF.

The gene calls are TRBV6-5 and TRBJ2-1; D is perhaps TRBD2 (5 bases). Trimming removed 2 bases at V and 2 bases at J, with 10 bases between. CDR1 and CDR2 (germline): MNHEY, SVGAGI. The CDR3 has 15 residues. CDR3 sequence reads: CASSYGGPTYNEQFF. The CDR3 nucleotides are TGTGCCAGCAGTTACGGAGGACCGACCTACAATGAGCAGTTCTTC.

This clonotype was counted ten times or more. The rearrangement links TRBV9 to TRBJ2-3; 7 nucleotides align to TRBD2. V trimming: 2 bases; J trimming: 9 bases; junction bases outside the gene matches: 9. The germline CDR1 and CDR2 sequences are SGDLS and YYNGEE. The CDR3 consists of 14 residues. The CDR3 region has the DNA TGTGCCAGCAGCGTCACAACGGGGGGACTCACGCAGTATTTT. Translating gives CASSVTTGGLTQYF.

The CDR3 here is CASSEGTGVPYEQYV. The CDR3 DNA reads TGTGCCAGCAGTGAAGGGACAGGGGTCCCCTACGAGCAGTACGTC. This chain links TRBV6-1 with TRBJ2-7; 9 bases fit TRBD1. The CDR3 is 15 amino acids. Trimming removed 1 base from V and 2 bases from J; junction bases left unmatched: 3. The germline gives CDR1 MNHNS, CDR2 SASEGT.

The chain is built from TRBV5-1 and TRBJ1-3, with D perhaps TRBD1 (6 bases). The CDR3 loop spans 15 amino acids. V was cut by 5 bases and J by 0 bases, with 12 bases left in between. CDR1 and CDR2 from the germline V gene are SGHRS and YFSETQ. CDR3 sequence: CASSIGQTSGNTIYF. As DNA, the CDR3 is TGCGCCAGCAGTATAGGACAGACCTCTGGAAACACCATATATTTT.

This clonotype came up many times. This chain uses TRBV7-2 with TRBJ2-5; 8 positions match TRBD1. This CDR3 contains 15 residues. The trim removed 1 base at V and 4 bases at J, leaving 5 bases unmatched. Germline V lookup: CDR1 SGHTA, CDR2 FQGNSA. CDR3 amino acids: CASSLDRGTGETQYF. The CDR3 nucleotides read TGTGCCAGCAGCTTAGACAGGGGGACCGGAGAGACCCAGTACTTC.

The V and J genes are TRBV24-1 and TRBJ2-3; 7 nucleotides agree with TRBD1. This CDR3 has 14 residues. V trimming: 2 bases; J trimming: 9 bases; junction bases outside the gene matches: 7. Germline V lookup: CDR1 KGHDR, CDR2 SFDVKD. As DNA, the CDR3 is TGTGCCACCAGTGATTCCCCGACAGGGAGCACGCAGTATTTT. Its translation: CATSDSPTGSTQYF.

Ten or more counts support this clonotype. V and J are TRBV7-4 and TRBJ1-1; 7 nucleotides agree with TRBD1. CDR1 is SGHVT and CDR2 is SQSDAQ in the germline V gene. The V segment lost 5 bases and the J segment 6 bases; nucleotides outside the gene matches: 15. The CDR3 spans 16 residues. CDR3 DNA: TGTGCCAGCAGCCTATCCGAAGCCGGGACAGCAGCTGAAGCTTTCTTT. This codes for CASSLSEAGTAAEAFF.

This clonotype was seen only a few times. The gene calls are TRBV5-1 and TRBJ2-2; the D call may be TRBD1 or TRBD2 (5 bases each). Germline V gene sequence: CDR1 SGHRS, CDR2 YFSETQ. Trimming removed 4 bases at V and 4 bases at J, with 14 bases between. CDR3 length: 15 residues. Here the CDR3 reads CASSDPGQGTGELFF. The CDR3 DNA follows: TGCGCCAGCAGCGACCCGGGGCAGGGCACCGGGGAGCTGTTTTTT.

This rearrangement joins TRBV5-6 to TRBJ1-2, with D unclear. The CDR3 is 13 amino acids. Germline V gene sequence: CDR1 SGHDT, CDR2 YYEEEE. Trimming stripped 2 bases from V and 1 base from J, with 6 bases between. DNA of the CDR3: TGTGCCAGCAGCTTTCCCGTTAACTATGGCTACACCTTC. Its protein product is CASSFPVNYGYTF.

This clonotype has just a few counts. The V gene is TRBV20-1, the J gene TRBJ1-5; 7 bases match TRBD1. The CDR3 length is 14 residues. Trimming removed 6 bases from V and 0 bases from J; junction bases left unmatched: 5. From germline, CDR1 is DFQATT and CDR2 SNEGSKA (reference sequence). The CDR3 reads CSARQGNSNQPQHF. In DNA form, the CDR3 reads TGCAGTGCCCGACAGGGAAATAGCAATCAGCCCCAGCATTTT.

CDR3: CASSLAGDSDTQYF. The DNA for the CDR3 is TGTGCCAGCAGCTTGGCGGGGGATTCAGATACGCAGTATTTT. The rearrangement uses TRBV5-4 and TRBJ2-3; tentative D call: TRBD2 (6 bases). Germline V gene data show CDR1 as SGHNT and CDR2 as YYREEE (reference sequence). V was cut by 0 bases and J by 4 bases, with 9 bases left in between. The CDR3 loop spans 14 amino acids.

The sample holds many counts of this clonotype. This chain joins TRBV6-5 and TRBJ2-7; TRBD2 is a possible D gene (5 bases). V lost 6 bases, J lost 3 bases, and 18 bases lay in between. Per the germline V gene, CDR1 is MNHEY and CDR2 is SVGAGI. The CDR3 covers 15 residues. CDR3 sequence: CASSSPTGKLYEQYF. In nucleotides, the CDR3 is TGTGCCAGCAGCTCTCCGACCGGGAAACTCTACGAGCAGTACTTC.

The table lists this clonotype with a few counts. This chain joins TRBV5-1 and TRBJ2-5, with D tentatively TRBD2 (5 bases). Trimming left V 4 bases short and J 5 bases short, with 18 bases between. The CDR3 is 15 amino acids. The germline V gene has CDR1 SGHRS and CDR2 YFSETQ. The CDR3: CASSPSGPGGETQYF. Here the CDR3 DNA reads TGCGCCAGCAGCCCCTCCGGGCCGGGCGGGGAGACCCAGTACTTC.

Of note for this clonotype: The junction and the germline gene differ at one end; a read error may be behind it. J is TRBJ1-1 and V is TRBV10-3; 7 bases are a match to TRBD1. There are 18 residues in the CDR3. The germline V gene encodes CDR1 ENHRY and CDR2 SYGVKD. CDR3 nucleotides: TGTGCCATCAGTGATGGGACAGCAACCCCTACCCGGAACCCTGAAGCTTTCTTT. Translating gives CAISDGTATPTRNPEAFF.

This clonotype has a count of ten or more. This chain joins TRBV12-3 or TRBV12-4 and TRBJ2-2; a possible D gene is TRBD1 (6 bases). This CDR3 spans 13 amino acids. Between the trimmed V and J ends, which lost 4 bases and 7 bases, there was a span of 10 bases. CDR3 loop: CASSSQGIGELFF. CDR3 coding DNA: TGTGCCAGCAGTTCTCAGGGGATCGGGGAGCTGTTTTTT.

CDR3 coding DNA: TGTGCCAGCGGGGGGCCCCTTCTTAGCTCCTACAATGAGCAGTTCTTC. As protein: CASGGPLLSSYNEQFF. J is TRBJ2-1 and V is TRBV4-2; D assignment may be TRBD1 or TRBD2 (6 bases each). The CDR3 consists of 16 residues. Germline V gene lookup returns CDR1 LGHNA and CDR2 YNFKEQ. Trimming removed 8 bases at V and 0 bases at J, with 17 bases between.